A selection of T cell receptor beta chains follows, all from one sample in a study of OX40 agonist ivuxolimab in advanced cancers. Repertoires were generated with immunoSEQ multiplex PCR, while TCRdb's copy carries only in-frame clones and drops some. This sample carries 70,000 to 75,000 clones, 85% to 90% of them seen once, and the ten largest clones take 0.85% to 1.4%. Sequencing was performed on CD4+ or CD8+ T cells sorted from blood, taken in a trial of the OX40 agonist ivuxolimab. The receptors shown here come from an adult with an advanced solid tumor such as melanoma, head and neck, liver or kidney cancer. Both conserved end residues are trimmed from each CDR3. Some rows mark clone size as missing; the rest say once, few, many or name a class of expanded clone.

>.|TRBV19|TRBJ2-1
ASSKPASSSYNEQF
>.|TRBV5-6|.
ASSYSRGEQY
>few|TRBV5-1|TRBJ1-2
ASSVGQGGYT
>.|TRBV18|TRBJ2-7
ASSSGQGNSYEQY
>.|TRBV11-2|TRBJ1-1
ASSLAIGVAF
>once|TRBV6-5|TRBJ2-2
ASSSGRLGSVGELF
>.|TRBV28|TRBJ2-5
ASSFSIGAGGQETQY
>.|TRBV29-1|TRBJ2-7
SVDRGHEQY
>.|TRBV10-3|TRBJ1-2
AISEPGNRGRNGYT
>.|TRBV19|TRBJ1-5
ASTDRDQPQH
>.|TRBV28|TRBJ2-1
ASSTGTSGLNNEQF
>.|TRBV4-3|TRBJ2-5
ASSQDLSETQY
>.|TRBV5-5|TRBJ1-3
ASSLSGTGSGNTIY
>.|TRBV6-6|TRBJ2-1
ASFLAYSSYNEQF
>.|TRBV5-3|TRBJ2-3
ARSSSGRRNTDTQY
>.|TRBV7-2|TRBJ2-2
ASLWGEGGELF
>.|TRBV7-9|TRBJ1-2
ASSLLGQGASNYGYT
>.|TRBV28|TRBJ1-2
ASSSPLGVWASYGYT
>.|TRBV14|TRBJ2-7
ASSQDRLTGRFWKPYEQY
>.|TRBV19|TRBJ2-3
ASSIRAGGVADTQY
>.|TRBV2|TRBJ2-1
ASKNYNEQF
>.|TRBV28|TRBJ2-7
ASRDHRVAGEQY
>.|TRBV28|TRBJ2-7
ASSTGALTYEQY
>.|TRBV9|TRBJ2-1
ASSSDLNEQF
>.|TRBV19|TRBJ2-7
ASSTSGSGTYEQY
>.|TRBV27|TRBJ2-7
ASSLRGFSYEQY
>.|TRBV2|TRBJ1-1
ASGLMYMNTEAF
>.|TRBV4-3|TRBJ1-2
ASSRDRVDYGYT
>.|TRBV7-9|TRBJ2-5
ASSFTGIQETQY
>.|TRBV25-1|TRBJ2-5
ASRLAGETQTQY
>once|TRBV14|TRBJ2-7
ASSQVLGTGNQQY
>.|TRBV7-7|TRBJ2-5
ASSSWSSETQY
>.|TRBV18|TRBJ2-6
ASSPAKTPGLAGALSGANVLT
>.|TRBV7-2|TRBJ2-1
ASSGPYYNEQF
>few|TRBV30|TRBJ2-2
ACTSGPNTGELF
>.|TRBV6-4|TRBJ2-2
ASSDQGLDGELF
>once|TRBV11-3|TRBJ2-5
ASSSSWETQY
>.|TRBV5-6|TRBJ1-2
ASSGQGVYGYT
>.|TRBV7-9|TRBJ1-5
ASSLGQPNNQPQH
>.|TRBV7-2|TRBJ2-5
ASSQWGYGETQY
>.|TRBV2|TRBJ2-2
ASSGQGGVAGELF
>.|TRBV9|TRBJ2-3
ASSVGLAGDTQY